The clone carrying this T cell receptor (beta chain) has a count of ten or more. Its antigen is not known. TCRdb itself ran the 5' RACE reads through MiXCR, one entry per CDR3 protein. In the table there are 150,000 to 200,000 distinct CDR3 sequences, approximately 10% of which are singletons. The data are from a study of T-cell memory formation after mild COVID-19. Study-wide findings and caveats: Contracting CD8+ clones were enriched in EMRA, CD4+ mainly in CM and EM.

This CDR3 has 14 residues. CDR1 is DFQATT and CDR2 is SNEGSKA in the germline V gene (reference sequence). The V end was cut by 2 bases, the J end by 1 base, with 11 bases between. The gene calls are TRBV20-1 and TRBJ1-2; tentative D call: TRBD1 (6 bases). Sequencing used PBMCs or a T cell subset sorted from them (not recorded which). The sequence derives from a man aged 18 to 29 who had mild COVID-19 (a few samples of this study predate the infection). Cell type and time point are not known. This chain's CDR3 is CSARRTDLNYGYTF. The CDR3 nucleotides are TGCAGTGCTAGAAGGACAGACCTTAACTATGGCTACACCTTC.